The 5 T cell receptor beta chains given below trace back to one sample, sequenced in a study of T-cell reconstitution after alpha-beta-depleted transplantation in children. Researchers prepared the TCRbeta library using unique molecular identifiers, the study reports. TCRdb re-called the PCR reads through MiXCR, storing one row per CDR3 protein. The sample yields about 400,000 distinct CDR3 sequences, 10% to 15% seen once. This material consisted of PBMCs, taken from the stem cell graft. The receptors originated from a human donor who donated a stem cell graft to a child with Fanconi anemia.

There are many counts of this clonotype. The chain has TRBV2 and TRBJ2-1; D is perhaps TRBD2 (5 bases). Germline V gives CDR1 SNHLY, CDR2 FYNNEI. CDR3 length equals 14 residues. V dropped 3 bases and J dropped 0 bases, with 6 bases sitting between them. DNA of the CDR3: TGTGCCAGCAGTGAGGAGGTCTCCTACAATGAGCAGTTCTTC. Its translation is CASSEEVSYNEQFF.

The table lists this clonotype with many counts. This chain connects TRBV6-2 or TRBV6-3 to TRBJ2-7, with D possibly TRBD1 on 6 matching bases. Germline V CDR1 and CDR2: MNHEY, SVGEGT. The CDR3 has 13 amino acids. V lost 5 bases and J lost 3, with 11 bases in between. As DNA, the CDR3 is TGTGCCAGCAGTCCAACACAGGGCTACGAGCAGTACTTC. Amino acid sequence: CASSPTQGYEQYF.

With respect to this clonotype: The germline gene is not matched at one end of the junction; a read error may be the cause. V gene TRBV29-1 combines with J gene TRBJ2-1, with D tentatively TRBD1 or TRBD2 (5 bases each). The CDR3 loop spans 10 amino acids. Germline V gene data show CDR1 as SQVTM and CDR2 as ANQGSEA. The CDR3 region is CSVEGVGEIF. The CDR3 DNA is TGCAGCGTTGAAGGAGTGGGGGAGATCTTC.

In this sample, this clonotype turned up a few times. The genes are TRBV20-1 and TRBJ2-7; D is perhaps TRBD2 (5 bases). Germline CDR1 reads DFQATT; CDR2 reads SNEGSKA (reference sequence). This CDR3 spans 11 amino acids. Deletions cut 1 base from V and 7 bases from J, with 8 bases between. CDR3 nucleotides: TGCAGTGCTAGAGGAGGAGGAGAGCAGTACGTC. Translation: CSARGGGEQYV.

The V and J genes are TRBV4-3 and TRBJ1-4; D is undetermined. The V end was cut by 3 bases, the J end by 5 bases, with 10 bases between. CDR1 and CDR2 (germline): LGHNA, YSLEER. The CDR3 contains 14 residues. The CDR3 region is CASSQGRANEKLFF. The CDR3 DNA is TGCGCCAGCAGCCAGGGCAGAGCCAATGAAAAACTGTTTTTT.